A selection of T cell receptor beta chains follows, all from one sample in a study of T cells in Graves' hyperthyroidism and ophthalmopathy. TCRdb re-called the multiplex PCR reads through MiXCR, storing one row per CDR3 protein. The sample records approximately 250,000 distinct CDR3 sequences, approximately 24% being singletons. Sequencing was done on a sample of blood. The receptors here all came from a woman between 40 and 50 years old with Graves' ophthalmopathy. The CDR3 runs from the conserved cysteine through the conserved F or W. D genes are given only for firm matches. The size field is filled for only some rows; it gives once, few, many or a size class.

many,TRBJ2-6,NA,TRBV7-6,CASSGKGSGANVLTF,TGTGCCAGCAGTGGGAAGGGCTCTGGGGCCAACGTCCTGACTTTC
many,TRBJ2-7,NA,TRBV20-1,CSARGLGDSYEQYF,TGCAGTGCTAGAGGACTGGGGGACTCCTACGAGCAGTACTTC
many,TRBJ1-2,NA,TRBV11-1,CASSPLGDAANYGYTF,TGTGCCAGCAGCCCCCTAGGGGACGCAGCTAACTATGGCTACACCTTC
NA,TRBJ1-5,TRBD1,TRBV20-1,CSASRDRGYQPQHF,TGCAGTGCAAGCCGGGACAGGGGATATCAGCCCCAGCATTTT
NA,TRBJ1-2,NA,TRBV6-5,CASSSNRGYTF,TGTGCCAGCAGTTCAAACCGTGGCTACACCTTC
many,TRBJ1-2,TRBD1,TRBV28,CASSFPGQPLYGYTF,TGTGCCAGCAGTTTTCCGGGACAGCCTCTCTATGGCTACACCTTC
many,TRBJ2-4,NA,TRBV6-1,CASGRINIQYF,TGTGCCAGCGGGAGAATCAACATTCAGTACTTC
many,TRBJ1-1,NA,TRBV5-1,CASSPYGQGEAFF,TGCGCCAGCAGCCCCTACGGCCAGGGTGAAGCTTTCTTT
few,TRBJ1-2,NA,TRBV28,CASSNIIPSSKYGYTF,TGTGCCAGCAGCAATATCATACCGTCCTCAAAATATGGCTACACCTTC
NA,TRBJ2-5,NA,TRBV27,CASGLLETQYF,TGTGCCAGCGGATTGCTGGAGACCCAGTACTTC
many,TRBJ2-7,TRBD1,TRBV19,CASSPGDSSYEQYF,TGTGCCAGTAGCCCCGGGGACAGCTCCTACGAGCAGTACTTC
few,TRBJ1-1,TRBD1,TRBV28,CASTANHWGQTARNTEAFF,TGTGCCAGCACGGCAAACCATTGGGGACAGACGGCCCGGAACACTGAAGCTTTCTTT
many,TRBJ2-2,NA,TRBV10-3,CAIRTGPYGELFF,TGTGCCATCAGAACAGGTCCCTACGGGGAGCTGTTTTTT
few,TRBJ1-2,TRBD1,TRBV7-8,CASSPTRDSRGYGYTF,TGTGCCAGCAGCCCCACTCGGGACAGTCGGGGCTATGGCTACACCTTC
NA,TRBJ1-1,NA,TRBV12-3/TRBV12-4,CASKQGPNTEAFF,TGTGCCAGCAAACAGGGACCGAACACTGAAGCTTTCTTT
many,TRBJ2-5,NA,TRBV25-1,CASSEYGRGSETQYF,TGTGCCAGCAGTGAATACGGCAGGGGATCAGAGACCCAGTACTTC
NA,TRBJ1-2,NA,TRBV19,CATRGVDYGYTF,TGTGCCACCCGGGGGGTAGACTATGGCTACACCTTC
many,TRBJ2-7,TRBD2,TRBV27,CASSLGPPSGTYEQYF,TGTGCCAGCAGTTTAGGACCCCCTAGCGGCACCTACGAGCAGTACTTC
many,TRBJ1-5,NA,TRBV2,CASSDWGASHQPQHF,TGTGCCAGCAGTGACTGGGGGGCGTCGCATCAGCCCCAGCATTTT
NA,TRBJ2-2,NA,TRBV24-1,CATSDLRRTGELFF,TGTGCCACCAGTGATTTGCGAAGAACCGGGGAGCTGTTTTTT
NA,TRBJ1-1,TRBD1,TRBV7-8,CASSPGTGTGTEAFF,TGTGCCAGCAGCCCGGGGACAGGGACGGGAACTGAAGCTTTCTTT
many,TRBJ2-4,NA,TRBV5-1,CASSLDGASIQYF,TGCGCCAGCAGCTTGGATGGGGCGAGCATTCAGTACTTC
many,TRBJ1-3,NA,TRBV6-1,CASSQTQGVTIYF,TGTGCCAGCAGTCAGACACAGGGAGTCACCATATATTTT
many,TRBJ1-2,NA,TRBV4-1,CASSQDGGARTDNYGYTF,TGCGCCAGCAGCCAAGATGGCGGGGCAAGGACAGATAACTATGGCTACACCTTC
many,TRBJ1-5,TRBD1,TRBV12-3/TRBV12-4,CASSQDRGRKPQHF,TGTGCCAGCAGCCAAGACAGGGGCAGAAAGCCCCAGCATTTT
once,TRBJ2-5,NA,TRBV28,CASSPPVLKIQYF,TGTGCCAGCAGTCCCCCAGTCTTAAAAATCCAGTACTTC
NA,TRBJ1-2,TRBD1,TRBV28,CASGVYTGTGGVRVRGYTF,TGTGCCAGCGGAGTTTATACCGGGACAGGGGGCGTAAGGGTTCGGGGCTACACCTTC
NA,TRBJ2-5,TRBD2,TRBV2,CASRSGLAVKETQYF,TGTGCCAGCAGATCGGGACTAGCGGTTAAAGAGACCCAGTACTTC
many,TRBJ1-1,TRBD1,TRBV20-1,CSARDRGMNTEAFF,TGCAGTGCAAGGGACAGGGGGATGAACACTGAAGCTTTCTTT
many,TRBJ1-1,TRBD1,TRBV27,CASSYRGYYTEAFF,TGTGCCAGCAGCTACAGGGGGTACTACACTGAAGCTTTCTTT
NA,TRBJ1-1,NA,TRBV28,CASSLVAGGVTEAFF,TGTGCCAGCAGTTTAGTTGCAGGAGGGGTCACTGAAGCTTTCTTT
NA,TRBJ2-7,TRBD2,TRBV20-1,CSAERGQAGVYEQSF,TGCAGTGCTGAGCGGGGACAAGCGGGAGTATACGAGCAGTCCTTC
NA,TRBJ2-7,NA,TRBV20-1,CSAQVIGQAYEQYF,TGCAGTGCCCAGGTCATTGGGCAGGCCTACGAGCAGTACTTC
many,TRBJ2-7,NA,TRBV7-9,CASRSLGGYEQYF,TGTGCCAGCAGGAGTTTAGGGGGCTACGAGCAGTACTTC
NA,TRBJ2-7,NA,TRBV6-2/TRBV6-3,CASSYLREAREQYF,TGTGCCAGCAGTTATTTGAGGGAGGCTCGCGAGCAGTACTTC
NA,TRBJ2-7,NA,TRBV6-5,CASSYGGSGSYEQYF,TGTGCCAGCAGTTACGGTGGAAGTGGCAGCTACGAGCAGTACTTC
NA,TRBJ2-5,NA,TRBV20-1,CSAPIRGYQETQYF,TGCAGTGCTCCGATTCGGGGGTACCAAGAGACCCAGTACTTC
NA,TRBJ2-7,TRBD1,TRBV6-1,CASNPRDSPVYEQYF,TGTGCCAGCAACCCCCGGGACAGCCCAGTCTACGAGCAGTACTTC
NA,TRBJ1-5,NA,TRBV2,CASVEILGQPQHF,TGTGCCAGCGTCGAGATCCTGGGGCAGCCCCAGCATTTT
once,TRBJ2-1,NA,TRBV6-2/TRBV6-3,CASSRGLGKISNEQFF,TGTGCCAGCAGCAGGGGTTTGGGCAAAATTTCGAATGAGCAGTTCTTC
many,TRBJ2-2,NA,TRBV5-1,CASSLGREGTGELFF,TGCGCCAGCAGCTTGGGCCGGGAAGGTACCGGGGAGCTGTTTTTT
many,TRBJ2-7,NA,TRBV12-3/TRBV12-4,CASSFRVTYEQYF,TGTGCCAGCAGTTTCAGGGTCACCTACGAGCAGTACTTC
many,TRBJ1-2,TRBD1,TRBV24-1,CATSEAGQGSGYTF,TGTGCCACCAGTGAGGCGGGACAGGGGAGTGGCTACACCTTC
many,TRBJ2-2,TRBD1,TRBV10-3,CAISEKTGMNTGELFF,TGTGCCATCAGCGAGAAGACAGGGATGAACACCGGGGAGCTGTTTTTT
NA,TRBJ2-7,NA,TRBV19,CASSKARGYEQYF,TGTGCCAGTAGTAAGGCCAGGGGCTACGAGCAGTACTTC
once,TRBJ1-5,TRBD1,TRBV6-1,CASSGGGGRPQHF,TGTGCCAGCAGTGGAGGAGGGGGCCGGCCCCAGCATTTT
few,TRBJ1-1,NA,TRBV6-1,CASSEPGVHYATEAFF,TGTGCCAGCAGTGAACCAGGGGTCCACTACGCCACTGAAGCTTTCTTT
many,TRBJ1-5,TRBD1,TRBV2,CASRNRGSNQPQHF,TGTGCCAGCAGAAACAGGGGGAGCAATCAGCCCCAGCATTTT
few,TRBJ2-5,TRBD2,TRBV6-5,CASSSERGEETQYF,TGTGCCAGCAGTTCGGAGCGGGGGGAAGAGACCCAGTACTTC
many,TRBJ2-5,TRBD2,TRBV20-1,CSATGTSESQETQYF,TGCAGTGCTACCGGGACTAGCGAGTCGCAAGAGACCCAGTACTTC
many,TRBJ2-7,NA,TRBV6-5,CASSYSDREGEQYF,TGTGCCAGCAGTTACTCAGACAGGGAGGGAGAGCAGTACTTC
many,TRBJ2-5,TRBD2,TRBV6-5,CASRHRGLAGETQYF,TGTGCCAGCAGACACCGGGGACTAGCGGGAGAGACCCAGTACTTC
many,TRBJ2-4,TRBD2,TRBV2,CASSEESLAGEITRNIQYF,TGTGCCAGCAGTGAAGAGTCCTTAGCGGGAGAAATTACCAGGAACATTCAGTACTTC
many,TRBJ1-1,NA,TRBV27,CASKGEMNTEAFF,TGTGCCAGCAAAGGGGAAATGAACACTGAAGCTTTCTTT